The 18 T cell receptor beta chains below all came from one sample that was sequenced in a study of cytomegalovirus exposure and HLA in healthy donors. The PCR was carried out with 60 Vbeta primers and 13 Jbeta primers. TCRdb's copy holds only in-frame clones and misses some; the assay was immunoSEQ multiplex PCR. Among approximately 140,000 clones, 66% were seen once, and the ten largest hold 5.5% to 7%. Sequenced sample: PBMCs. These receptors all come from a woman aged 60-75 years in good health and CMV-seronegative.

The gene calls are TRBV6-5 and TRBJ2-3; D is perhaps TRBD2 (5 bases). Germline V gives CDR1 MNHEY, CDR2 SVGAGI. This CDR3 region has 14 residues. V lost 4 bases and J 2 bases, leaving 10 bases between the germline ends. The CDR3 here is CASSLATATDTQYF. The CDR3 bases are TGTGCCAGCAGTTTAGCGACCGCCACAGATACGCAGTATTTT.

In this sample, this clone turned up a few times. The V call is TRBV9, the J call TRBJ2-5; the match to TRBD2 covers 8 bases. Germline V CDR1 and CDR2: SGDLS, YYNGEE. There are 14 residues in the CDR3. Germline trimming cut 1 base from V and 4 bases from J; bases unmatched to any gene: 3. The CDR3 spells CASSVQAGGETQYF. The CDR3 DNA is TGTGCCAGCAGCGTACAGGCGGGAGGAGAGACCCAGTACTTC.

V gene TRBV19 combines with J gene TRBJ1-6, with 8 bases that match TRBD1. Looked up from germline, CDR1 is LNHDA and CDR2 is SQIVND (reference sequence). The J segment lost 7 bases and the V segment lost 4 bases, leaving 6 bases of the junction unmatched. The CDR3 covers 15 residues. CDR3 sequence (DNA): TGTGCCAGTAGTAAGAGGGGACAGGTGAATTCACCCCTCCACTTT. This sequence encodes CASSKRGQVNSPLHF.

This clone has just a few counts. The gene calls are TRBV6-1 and TRBJ1-2, with 7 bases fitting TRBD1. Germline assignment: CDR1 MNHNS and CDR2 SASEGT. This CDR3 comprises 14 residues. After removal of 7 bases from V and 2 bases from J, the junction contained 7 bases not matched to a gene. The CDR3 loop is CASTRTGRNYGYTF. In DNA, the CDR3 is TGTGCCAGCACCCGGACAGGACGAAACTATGGCTACACCTTC.

V and J are TRBV19 and TRBJ2-7, with 10 bases fitting TRBD2. The CDR3 consists of 15 residues. Losses at the gene ends were 3 bases for V and 7 bases for J; bases not matched to a gene: 9. CDR1 is LNHDA and CDR2 is SQIVND in the germline V gene (reference sequence). For the CDR3, the DNA is TGTGCCAGTAGTATGGGAGCTAGCGGGAGTAAAGAGCAGTACTTC. The encoded protein is CASSMGASGSKEQYF.

This sequence joins TRBV5-5 and TRBJ2-4; 14 bases are a match to TRBD2. This CDR3 is 18 amino acids long. In germline, CDR1 is SGHKS, CDR2 YYEKEE (reference sequence). The ends lost 4 bases at V and 0 bases at J; junction bases unmatched: 6. CDR3 nucleotides: TGTGCCAGCAGCCCCGGACTAGCGGGGGGATTAGCCAAAAACATTCAGTACTTC. Translated: CASSPGLAGGLAKNIQYF.

V gene TRBV19 combines with J gene TRBJ2-4, with 8 bases that match TRBD2. V lost 1 base and J lost 6; bases outside the gene matches: 5. In germline, CDR1 is LNHDA, CDR2 SQIVND (reference sequence). The CDR3 consists of 15 residues. This CDR3 reads CASSIVGSGTNIQYF. The DNA for the CDR3 is TGTGCCAGTAGTATAGTGGGTAGCGGGACAAACATTCAGTACTTC. Looking up the rest from reference TRBV19 and TRBJ2-4 gives the full variable domain: DGGITQSPKYLFRKEGQNVTLSCEQNLNHDAMYWYRQDPGQGLRLIYYSQIVNDFQKGDIAEGYSVSREKKESFPLTVTSAQKNPTAFYLCASSIVGSGTNIQYFGAGTRLSVL.

This clone has ten or more counts. This rearrangement joins TRBV14 to TRBJ2-7, with D hard to call. V dropped 1 base and J dropped 3 bases, with 13 bases sitting between them. CDR1 SGHDN and CDR2 FVKESK come from the germline V gene. This CDR3 region has 15 residues. This chain's CDR3 is CASSQGASPNYEQYF. As DNA, the CDR3 is TGTGCCAGCAGCCAAGGGGCGAGTCCGAACTACGAGCAGTACTTC. Drawing the rest from reference TRBV14 and TRBJ2-7, the complete variable domain is EAGVTQFPSHSVIEKGQTVTLRCDPISGHDNLYWYRRVMGKEIKFLLHFVKESKQDESGMPNNRFLAERTGGTYSTLKVQPAELEDSGVYFCASSQGASPNYEQYFGPGTRLTVT.

CDR3 in amino acids: CASRGLGGREAFF. The CDR3 DNA reads as TGTGCCAGCAGGGGCCTGGGGGGGCGGGAAGCTTTCTTT. The rearrangement uses TRBV25-1 and TRBJ1-1; the D gene is possibly TRBD1 (6 bases). V was pared by 6 bases and J by 8 bases, with 16 bases between. Germline V lookup: CDR1 MGHDK, CDR2 SYGVNS. The CDR3 runs 13 residues.

V gene TRBV7-9 combines with J gene TRBJ2-7; TRBD2 might be the D (6 bases). The CDR3 spans 15 residues. Looked up from germline, CDR1 is SEHNR and CDR2 is FQNEAQ (reference sequence). V was trimmed by 7 bases and J by 5 bases, leaving 21 bases between them. The CDR3 sequence: CASTPLGGGPNEQYF. For the CDR3, the DNA is TGTGCCAGCACCCCTCTGGGAGGAGGGCCCAACGAGCAGTACTTC.

J is TRBJ2-7 and V is TRBV6-1, with 9 bases fitting TRBD1. With V trimmed by 0 bases and J by 4 bases, 4 bases remained unmatched. The CDR3 runs 15 residues. CDR1 and CDR2 from the germline V gene are MNHNS and SASEGT. For the CDR3, the DNA is TGTGCCAGCAGTGAAGCGCGACAGGGGGGGTACGAGCAGTACTTC. It encodes CASSEARQGGYEQYF.

The genes are TRBV6-1 and TRBJ1-2; D not resolved. Germline loops: CDR1 MNHNS, CDR2 SASEGT. The germline V and J ends were trimmed by 8 bases and 0 bases, with 13 bases remaining between them. The CDR3 runs 14 residues. In nucleotides, the CDR3 is TGTGCCAGCGCTAACGAGCGGACTAACTATGGCTACACCTTC. Amino acid sequence: CASANERTNYGYTF.

Note on this clone: Other nucleotide sequences from this sample produce the same CDR3. The chain is built from TRBV11-2 and TRBJ1-1, with D tentatively TRBD1 (6 bases). The CDR3 has 14 residues. CDR1 is SGHAT, CDR2 FQNNGV, per germline. Trimming removed 3 bases from V and 4 bases from J, with 12 bases in between. CDR3 sequence reads: CASSLPTGSTEAFF. The DNA of the CDR3 is TGTGCCAGCAGCTTGCCGACAGGTAGCACTGAAGCTTTCTTT.

This clone was seen only once. This chain connects TRBV5-1 to TRBJ2-3; 7 positions agree with TRBD2. Trimming removed 2 bases from V and 6 bases from J; junction bases left unmatched: 3. The CDR3 consists of 13 residues. Germline values: CDR1 SGHRS, CDR2 YFSETQ. CDR3 loop: CASSFGGGDTQYF. Here the CDR3 DNA reads TGCGCCAGCAGCTTTGGGGGAGGGGATACGCAGTATTTT.

Of note for this clone: One junction end does not reproduce the germline sequence, and a read error may be involved. The V gene is TRBV7-9, the J gene TRBJ1-1; TRBD1 matches at 10 bases. The CDR3 consists of 14 residues. Germline-derived CDR1 and CDR2 are SEHNR and FQNEAQ (reference sequence). This CDR3 is CSSSQGQGVTEAFF. The CDR3 DNA follows: TGTTCCAGCAGTCAAGGACAGGGGGTCACTGAAGCTTTCTTT.

The chain is built from TRBV5-1 and TRBJ2-7; the D gene is possibly TRBD1 (5 bases). CDR3 length: 13 amino acids. V was cut by 0 bases and J by 3 bases, with 7 bases left in between. CDR1 SGHRS and CDR2 YFSETQ come from the germline V gene. This chain's CDR3 is CASSLADNYEQYF. The DNA of the CDR3 is TGCGCCAGCAGCTTGGCGGACAACTACGAGCAGTACTTC.

In this sample, this clone turned up a few times. The chain has TRBV9 and TRBJ2-3; 7 bases map to TRBD1. V gave up 0 bases and J gave up 1 base; unmatched junction bases: 2. In germline, CDR1 is SGDLS, CDR2 YYNGEE. The CDR3 is 15 amino acids. The CDR3 bases are TGTGCCAGCAGCGTAGCAGGGACAGGCACAGATACGCAGTATTTT. It codes for CASSVAGTGTDTQYF. Full variable domain (remainder filled in from reference TRBV9 and TRBJ2-3): DSGVTQTPKHLITATGQRVTLRCSPRSGDLSVYWYQQSLDQGLQFLIQYYNGEERAKGNILERFSAQQFPDLHSELNLSSLELGDSALYFCASSVAGTGTDTQYFGPGTRLTVL.

The chain is built from TRBV7-9 and TRBJ1-6; D gene uncertain. From germline, CDR1 is SEHNR and CDR2 FQNEAQ (reference sequence). The V and J ends lost 3 bases and 9 bases respectively, with 18 bases between them. The CDR3 loop spans 16 amino acids. The CDR3 sequence is CASSFREVIMGSPLHF. For the CDR3, the DNA is TGTGCCAGCAGCTTCCGGGAGGTTATAATGGGTTCACCCCTCCACTTT. Full variable domain (remainder filled in from reference TRBV7-9 and TRBJ1-6): DTGVSQNPRHKITKRGQNVTFRCDPISEHNRLYWYRQTLGQGPEFLTYFQNEAQLEKSRLLSDRFSAERPKGSFSTLEIQRTEQGDSAMYLCASSFREVIMGSPLHFGNGTRLTVT.